This T cell receptor (beta chain) came from a study of regulatory T cells in long-lasting Graves disease. Broader study findings: Whereas more than 950 public clonotypes were shared by new patients, persistent patients shared more, at about 2,500. Less diverse TCR repertoires were seen in persistent Graves' patients than in newly diagnosed ones.

For this clonotype: Its matching antigen is unknown.

As to time point: newly diagnosed GD, antithyroid drugs for less than 3 months. The TCR library was made from RNA extracted from PBMCs. CDR3-region Arm-PCR and iRepertoire HTBI primers produced the TCR beta libraries. TCRdb reprocessed the multiplex PCR reads with MiXCR, giving one entry per CDR3 protein. The sample consists of some 220,000 distinct CDR3 sequences, roughly 18% of them appearing once. V was shortened by 3 bases and J by 4 bases, with 6 bases between the two germline ends. CDR3 length: 12 residues. Germline V gene data show CDR1 as WSHSY and CDR2 as SAAADI. These data are also associated with another study on T cells in Graves' hyperthyroidism and ophthalmopathy. In that study: First-round RT-PCR with HTBI primers amplified the TCR CDR3 region.

The receptor was derived from a woman aged 25-40 years with Graves disease. The J gene is TRBJ1-1, the V gene TRBV10-2, with D perhaps matching TRBD1 (6 bases). The input for sequencing was peripheral blood mononuclear cells (PBMCs), taken at new diagnosis, from a patient treated with antithyroid drugs. Written as DNA, the CDR3 is TGCGCCAGCAGTGACAGGGGCACTGAAGCTTTCTTT. It is translated as CASSDRGTEAFF.